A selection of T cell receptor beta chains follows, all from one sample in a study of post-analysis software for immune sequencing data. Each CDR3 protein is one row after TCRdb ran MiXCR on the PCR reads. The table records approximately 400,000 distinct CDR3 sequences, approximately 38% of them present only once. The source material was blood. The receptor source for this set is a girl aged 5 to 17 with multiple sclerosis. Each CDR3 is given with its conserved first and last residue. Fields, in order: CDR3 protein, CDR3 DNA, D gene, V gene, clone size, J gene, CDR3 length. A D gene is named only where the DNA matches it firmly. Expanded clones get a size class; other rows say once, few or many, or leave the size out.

CDR3 protein: CASSFRGPQETQYF
CDR3 DNA: TGTGCCAGCAGCTTCAGAGGGCCCCAAGAGACCCAGTACTTC
D gene: .
V gene: TRBV7-2
clone size: .
J gene: TRBJ2-5
CDR3 length: 14

CDR3 protein: CASSHQAVSSYNEQFF
CDR3 DNA: TGTGCCAGCAGCCATCAGGCAGTTAGCTCCTACAATGAGCAGTTCTTC
D gene: .
V gene: TRBV7-9
clone size: few
J gene: TRBJ2-1
CDR3 length: 16

CDR3 protein: CASSAPGTGDGYGYTF
CDR3 DNA: TGTGCCAGCAGCGCCCCAGGGACGGGGGATGGGTATGGCTACACCTTC
D gene: .
V gene: TRBV6-6
clone size: once
J gene: TRBJ1-2
CDR3 length: 16

CDR3 protein: CSAGVYRGLAKNIQYF
CDR3 DNA: TGCAGTGCTGGAGTGTACAGGGGGCTAGCCAAAAACATTCAGTACTTC
D gene: TRBD1
V gene: TRBV20-1
clone size: .
J gene: TRBJ2-4
CDR3 length: 16

CDR3 protein: CASSSGQGDNSPLHF
CDR3 DNA: TGCGCCAGCAGCTCGGGACAGGGGGATAATTCACCCCTCCACTTT
D gene: TRBD1
V gene: TRBV5-1
clone size: .
J gene: TRBJ1-6
CDR3 length: 15

CDR3 protein: CSALPTSARTDTQYF
CDR3 DNA: TGCAGTGCCCTGCCCACTAGCGCCCGCACAGATACGCAGTATTTT
D gene: TRBD2
V gene: TRBV20-1
clone size: .
J gene: TRBJ2-3
CDR3 length: 15

CDR3 protein: CASTGVLQETQYF
CDR3 DNA: TGTGCCAGCACCGGGGTCCTCCAAGAGACCCAGTACTTC
D gene: .
V gene: TRBV2
clone size: .
J gene: TRBJ2-5
CDR3 length: 13

CDR3 protein: CASSTSYEQFF
CDR3 DNA: TGTGCCAGTAGTACCAGCTATGAGCAGTTCTTC
D gene: .
V gene: TRBV19
clone size: few
J gene: TRBJ2-1
CDR3 length: 11

CDR3 protein: CSAVQGALEAFF
CDR3 DNA: TGCAGTGCCGTACAGGGCGCCCTTGAAGCTTTCTTT
D gene: .
V gene: TRBV20-1
clone size: .
J gene: TRBJ1-1
CDR3 length: 12

CDR3 protein: CSAGGENSYEQYF
CDR3 DNA: TGCAGTGCTGGGGGGGAGAACTCCTACGAGCAGTACTTC
D gene: TRBD2
V gene: TRBV20-1
clone size: .
J gene: TRBJ2-7
CDR3 length: 13

CDR3 protein: CSASRSGSTYEQYF
CDR3 DNA: TGCAGTGCTAGCCGTAGCGGGTCAACCTACGAGCAGTACTTC
D gene: TRBD2
V gene: TRBV20-1
clone size: few
J gene: TRBJ2-7
CDR3 length: 14

CDR3 protein: CASSVDEGTNSLGGLYGYTF
CDR3 DNA: TGTGCCAGCAGCGTAGATGAAGGGACAAATTCCCTAGGGGGCCTCTATGGCTACACCTTC
D gene: TRBD1
V gene: TRBV9
clone size: .
J gene: TRBJ1-2
CDR3 length: 20

CDR3 protein: CAGSQDEGWTSYGYTF
CDR3 DNA: TGCGCCGGCAGCCAAGATGAGGGGTGGACAAGCTATGGCTACACCTTC
D gene: .
V gene: TRBV4-1
clone size: .
J gene: TRBJ1-2
CDR3 length: 16

CDR3 protein: CASSPGFGSPLHF
CDR3 DNA: TGTGCCAGCAGTCCAGGGTTCGGTTCACCCCTCCACTTT
D gene: .
V gene: TRBV12-3/TRBV12-4
clone size: few
J gene: TRBJ1-6
CDR3 length: 13

CDR3 protein: CASSELRGASTDTQYF
CDR3 DNA: TGTGCCAGCAGCGAGTTACGGGGGGCTAGCACAGATACGCAGTATTTT
D gene: .
V gene: TRBV11-2
clone size: few
J gene: TRBJ2-3
CDR3 length: 16

CDR3 protein: CSVAGHTDTQYF
CDR3 DNA: TGCAGCGTTGCAGGGCACACAGATACGCAGTATTTT
D gene: .
V gene: TRBV29-1
clone size: few
J gene: TRBJ2-3
CDR3 length: 12

CDR3 protein: CASSPTGAGGTDTQYF
CDR3 DNA: TGCGCCAGCAGCCCGACTGGCGCCGGGGGAACAGATACGCAGTATTTT
D gene: .
V gene: TRBV5-1
clone size: .
J gene: TRBJ2-3
CDR3 length: 16

CDR3 protein: CASSRSAFRGEPYNEQFF
CDR3 DNA: TGTGCCAGCAGTCGTTCCGCCTTTCGGGGGGAACCTTACAATGAGCAGTTCTTC
D gene: TRBD2
V gene: TRBV12-3/TRBV12-4
clone size: few
J gene: TRBJ2-1
CDR3 length: 18

CDR3 protein: CASSLRQGAVTEAFF
CDR3 DNA: TGCGCCAGCAGCCTACGACAGGGGGCGGTCACTGAAGCTTTCTTT
D gene: TRBD1
V gene: TRBV5-1
clone size: .
J gene: TRBJ1-1
CDR3 length: 15

CDR3 protein: CASSLALEAGGDTQYF
CDR3 DNA: TGTGCCAGCAGTTTAGCGTTAGAAGCGGGTGGGGATACGCAGTATTTT
D gene: .
V gene: TRBV12-3/TRBV12-4
clone size: .
J gene: TRBJ2-3
CDR3 length: 16

CDR3 protein: CATSDSQGSEAFF
CDR3 DNA: TGTGCCACCAGTGATTCTCAGGGATCTGAAGCTTTCTTT
D gene: .
V gene: TRBV24-1
clone size: .
J gene: TRBJ1-1
CDR3 length: 13

CDR3 protein: CASSSQRGANYGYTF
CDR3 DNA: TGTGCCAGCAGTTCCCAGAGAGGAGCTAACTATGGCTACACCTTC
D gene: .
V gene: TRBV3-1
clone size: few
J gene: TRBJ1-2
CDR3 length: 15

CDR3 protein: CASTEGKTQYF
CDR3 DNA: TGTGCCAGCACCGAAGGAAAGACCCAGTACTTC
D gene: .
V gene: TRBV25-1
clone size: few
J gene: TRBJ2-5
CDR3 length: 11

CDR3 protein: CASMEQGALEQYF
CDR3 DNA: TGTGCCAGCATGGAACAGGGGGCCCTCGAGCAGTACTTC
D gene: TRBD1
V gene: TRBV6-6
clone size: few
J gene: TRBJ2-7
CDR3 length: 13

CDR3 protein: CASSHNTRDEQFF
CDR3 DNA: TGCGCCAGCAGCCATAATACCCGGGATGAGCAGTTCTTC
D gene: .
V gene: TRBV4-1
clone size: .
J gene: TRBJ2-1
CDR3 length: 13

CDR3 protein: CASSMGAGELFF
CDR3 DNA: TGCGCCAGCAGCATGGGGGCCGGGGAGCTGTTTTTT
D gene: .
V gene: TRBV5-1
clone size: few
J gene: TRBJ2-2
CDR3 length: 12

CDR3 protein: CASSLGGTGGYNEQFF
CDR3 DNA: TGTGCCAGCAGCTTAGGTGGGACAGGGGGCTACAATGAGCAGTTCTTC
D gene: TRBD1
V gene: TRBV7-2
clone size: few
J gene: TRBJ2-1
CDR3 length: 16

CDR3 protein: CASSPTSGGAWDNEQFF
CDR3 DNA: TGCGCCAGCAGTCCGACTAGCGGGGGGGCGTGGGACAATGAGCAGTTCTTC
D gene: TRBD2
V gene: TRBV5-1
clone size: few
J gene: TRBJ2-1
CDR3 length: 17

CDR3 protein: CASSRRTGTSSGANVLTF
CDR3 DNA: TGTGCCAGCAGCCGACGGACAGGGACGAGCTCTGGGGCCAACGTCCTGACTTTC
D gene: TRBD1
V gene: TRBV6-1
clone size: few
J gene: TRBJ2-6
CDR3 length: 18

CDR3 protein: CSDRGATNYGYTF
CDR3 DNA: TGCAGCGACCGGGGGGCTACTAACTATGGCTACACCTTC
D gene: .
V gene: TRBV29-1
clone size: few
J gene: TRBJ1-2
CDR3 length: 13

CDR3 protein: CASSLDPSANTGELFF
CDR3 DNA: TGTGCCAGCAGCTTAGACCCTAGCGCGAACACCGGGGAGCTGTTTTTT
D gene: .
V gene: TRBV7-2
clone size: .
J gene: TRBJ2-2
CDR3 length: 16

CDR3 protein: CASGVEGRVQETQYF
CDR3 DNA: TGTGCCAGCGGCGTGGAGGGCAGAGTCCAAGAGACCCAGTACTTC
D gene: .
V gene: TRBV3-1
clone size: .
J gene: TRBJ2-5
CDR3 length: 15

CDR3 protein: CASSPPDGETYEQYF
CDR3 DNA: TGTGCCAGCAGCCCGCCGGATGGAGAGACCTACGAGCAGTACTTC
D gene: .
V gene: TRBV7-9
clone size: few
J gene: TRBJ2-7
CDR3 length: 15

CDR3 protein: CASSGRTDPETQYF
CDR3 DNA: TGTGCCAGCAGCGGAAGGACAGACCCTGAGACCCAGTACTTC
D gene: .
V gene: TRBV7-6
clone size: .
J gene: TRBJ2-5
CDR3 length: 14

CDR3 protein: CASSQPGQGALEQFF
CDR3 DNA: TGCGCCAGCAGCCAACCGGGACAGGGGGCGTTGGAGCAGTTCTTC
D gene: TRBD1
V gene: TRBV4-1
clone size: .
J gene: TRBJ2-1
CDR3 length: 15

CDR3 protein: CASGGAQVDYEQYF
CDR3 DNA: TGTGCCAGCGGTGGAGCGCAGGTCGACTACGAGCAGTACTTC
D gene: .
V gene: TRBV28
clone size: .
J gene: TRBJ2-7
CDR3 length: 14

CDR3 protein: CASSYLGSLNTEAFF
CDR3 DNA: TGTGCCAGCAGCTATTTGGGCAGCTTGAACACTGAAGCTTTCTTT
D gene: .
V gene: TRBV12-3/TRBV12-4
clone size: .
J gene: TRBJ1-1
CDR3 length: 15

CDR3 protein: CASSLGLAGPSYEQYF
CDR3 DNA: TGTGCCAGCAGCTTAGGGCTAGCGGGGCCCTCCTACGAGCAGTACTTC
D gene: TRBD2
V gene: TRBV7-9
clone size: few
J gene: TRBJ2-7
CDR3 length: 16

CDR3 protein: CASRASGGTHGDTQYF
CDR3 DNA: TGTGCCAGCAGGGCTAGCGGGGGGACCCACGGAGACACGCAGTATTTT
D gene: TRBD2
V gene: TRBV6-5
clone size: .
J gene: TRBJ2-3
CDR3 length: 16

CDR3 protein: CSARVAGGEHTEAFF
CDR3 DNA: TGCAGTGCTAGGGTGGCAGGGGGAGAGCACACTGAAGCTTTCTTT
D gene: TRBD1
V gene: TRBV20-1
clone size: few
J gene: TRBJ1-1
CDR3 length: 15